This T cell receptor (beta chain) was retrieved from a study of monozygotic twins with inflammatory bowel disease. For this clonotype: Its antigen is unidentified.

Study-level findings and limits: IBD patients shared fewer clonotypes with others than healthy twins, especially with disease activity. Resolution of different T cell subtypes was not achieved.

Per sample, reverse transcription was split into eight reactions. TCRdb reprocessed the 5' RACE reads, keeping one entry per CDR3 protein, no DNA. Its table lists 350,000 to 550,000 distinct CDR3 sequences. The TCR was taken from a human donor with ulcerative colitis or Crohn's disease, or a healthy co-twin of an affected twin (not recorded which). Material: blood.

The CDR3 loop is CSARTANSNQPQHF. V gene TRBV29-1 combines with J gene TRBJ1-5; TCRdb picks TRBD1, but there is no DNA to check that call. This CDR3 has 14 residues. Germline assignment: CDR1 SQVTM and CDR2 ANQGSEA.